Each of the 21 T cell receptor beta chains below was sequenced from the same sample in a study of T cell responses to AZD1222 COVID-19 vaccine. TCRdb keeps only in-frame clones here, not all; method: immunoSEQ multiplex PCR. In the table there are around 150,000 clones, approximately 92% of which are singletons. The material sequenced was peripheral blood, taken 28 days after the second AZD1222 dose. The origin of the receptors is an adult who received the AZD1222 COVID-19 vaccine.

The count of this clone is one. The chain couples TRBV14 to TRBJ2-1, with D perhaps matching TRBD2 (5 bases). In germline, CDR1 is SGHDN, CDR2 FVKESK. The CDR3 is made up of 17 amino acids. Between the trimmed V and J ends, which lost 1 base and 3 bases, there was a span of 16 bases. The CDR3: CASSQAPRTGNYNEQFF. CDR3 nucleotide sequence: TGTGCCAGCAGCCAAGCCCCTAGGACTGGCAACTACAATGAGCAGTTCTTC.

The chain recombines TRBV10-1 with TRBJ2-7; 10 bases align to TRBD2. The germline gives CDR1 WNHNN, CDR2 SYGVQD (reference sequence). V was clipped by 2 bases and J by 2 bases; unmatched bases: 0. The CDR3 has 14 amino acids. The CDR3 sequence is CASSESGRAYEQYF. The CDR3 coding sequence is TGCGCCAGCAGTGAGAGCGGGAGGGCCTACGAGCAGTACTTC.

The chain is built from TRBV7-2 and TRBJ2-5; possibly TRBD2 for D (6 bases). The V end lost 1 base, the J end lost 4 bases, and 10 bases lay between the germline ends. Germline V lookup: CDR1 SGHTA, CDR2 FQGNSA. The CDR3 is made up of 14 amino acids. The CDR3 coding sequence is TGTGCCAGCAGCTTAGGATGGGGGGTAGAGACCCAGTACTTC. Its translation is CASSLGWGVETQYF. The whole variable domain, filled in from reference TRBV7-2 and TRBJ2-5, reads GAGVSQSPSNKVTEKGKDVELRCDPISGHTALYWYRQSLGQGLEFLIYFQGNSAPDKSGLPSDRFSAERTGGSVSTLTIQRTQQEDSAVYLCASSLGWGVETQYFGPGTRLLVL.

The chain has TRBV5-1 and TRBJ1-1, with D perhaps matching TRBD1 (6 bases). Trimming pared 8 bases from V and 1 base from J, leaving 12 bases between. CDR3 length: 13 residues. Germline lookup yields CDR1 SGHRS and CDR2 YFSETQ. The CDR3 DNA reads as TGCGCCAGTACAGGGACTCGGAACACTGAAGCTTTCTTT. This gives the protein CASTGTRNTEAFF.

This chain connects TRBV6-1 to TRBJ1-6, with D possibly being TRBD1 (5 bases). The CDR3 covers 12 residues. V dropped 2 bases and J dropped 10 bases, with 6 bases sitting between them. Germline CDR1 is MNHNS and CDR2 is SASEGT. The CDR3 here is CASSEWGSPLHF. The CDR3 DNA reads TGTGCCAGCAGTGAATGGGGCTCACCCCTCCACTTT.

The CDR3 DNA reads TGTGCCAGCAGAACGACAGGGGGCTCTGAAGCTTTCTTT. Translating gives CASRTTGGSEAFF. The chain has TRBV6-5 and TRBJ1-1, with 10 bases lining up with TRBD1. V lost 6 bases to trimming and J lost 6 bases; unmatched junction nucleotides: 4. Germline-derived CDR1 and CDR2 are MNHEY and SVGAGI. The CDR3 is 13 amino acids.

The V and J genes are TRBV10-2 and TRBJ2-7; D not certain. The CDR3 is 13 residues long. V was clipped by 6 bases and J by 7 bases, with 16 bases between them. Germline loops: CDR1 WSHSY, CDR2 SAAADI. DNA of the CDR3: TGCGCCAGCAGACCAGAGTCAGCCAGGGAGCAGTACTTC. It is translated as CASRPESAREQYF.

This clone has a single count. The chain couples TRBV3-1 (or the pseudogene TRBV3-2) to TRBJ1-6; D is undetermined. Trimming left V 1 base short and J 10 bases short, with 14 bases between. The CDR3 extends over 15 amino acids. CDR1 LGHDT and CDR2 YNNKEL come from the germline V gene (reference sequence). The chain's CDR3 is CASSQGSGGQSPLHF. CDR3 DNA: TGTGCCAGCAGCCAAGGATCGGGTGGGCAATCACCCCTCCACTTT.

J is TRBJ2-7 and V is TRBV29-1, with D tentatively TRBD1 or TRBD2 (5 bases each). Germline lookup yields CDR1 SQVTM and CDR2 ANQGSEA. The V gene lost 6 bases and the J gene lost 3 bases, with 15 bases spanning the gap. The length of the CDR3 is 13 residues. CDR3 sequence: CSVGTNDRYEQYF. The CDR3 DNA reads TGCAGCGTCGGGACGAACGACCGCTACGAGCAGTACTTC.

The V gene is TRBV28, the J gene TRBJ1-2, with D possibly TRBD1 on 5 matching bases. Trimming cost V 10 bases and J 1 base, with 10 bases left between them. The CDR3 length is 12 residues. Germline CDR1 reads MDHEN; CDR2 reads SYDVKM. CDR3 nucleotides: TGTGCCACCAGACAGATTAACTATGGCTACACCTTC. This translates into CATRQINYGYTF.

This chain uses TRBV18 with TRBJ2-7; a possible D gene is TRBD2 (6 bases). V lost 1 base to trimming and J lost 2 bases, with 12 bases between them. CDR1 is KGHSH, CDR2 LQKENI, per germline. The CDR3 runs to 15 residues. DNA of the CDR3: TGTGCCAGCTCACCACTCGGGAGCAGCACCTACGAGCAGTACTTC. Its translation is CASSPLGSSTYEQYF.

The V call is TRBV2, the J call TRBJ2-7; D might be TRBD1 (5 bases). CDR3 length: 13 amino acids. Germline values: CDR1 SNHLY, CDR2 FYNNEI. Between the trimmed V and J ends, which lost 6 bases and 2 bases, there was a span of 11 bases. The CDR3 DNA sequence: TGTGCCAGCAGGGACCGACAGACCTACGAGCAGTACTTC. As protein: CASRDRQTYEQYF.

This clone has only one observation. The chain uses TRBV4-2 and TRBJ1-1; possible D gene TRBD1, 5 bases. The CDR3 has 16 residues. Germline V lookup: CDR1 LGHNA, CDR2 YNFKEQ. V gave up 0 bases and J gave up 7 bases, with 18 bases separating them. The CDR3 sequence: CASSQERRGVYYEAFF. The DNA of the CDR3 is TGTGCCAGCAGCCAAGAGCGGAGGGGCGTCTACTATGAAGCTTTCTTT.

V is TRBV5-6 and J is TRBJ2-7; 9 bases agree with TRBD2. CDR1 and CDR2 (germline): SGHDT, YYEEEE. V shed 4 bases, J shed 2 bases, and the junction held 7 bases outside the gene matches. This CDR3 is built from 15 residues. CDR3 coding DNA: TGTGCCAGCAGCCCATTTAGCGGGAGCCCCTACGAGCAGTACTTC. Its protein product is CASSPFSGSPYEQYF.

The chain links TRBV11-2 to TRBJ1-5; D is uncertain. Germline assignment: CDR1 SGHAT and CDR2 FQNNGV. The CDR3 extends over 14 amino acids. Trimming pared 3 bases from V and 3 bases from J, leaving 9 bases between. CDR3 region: CASSLGGANQPQHF. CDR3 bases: TGTGCCAGCAGCTTGGGTGGCGCCAATCAGCCCCAGCATTTT.

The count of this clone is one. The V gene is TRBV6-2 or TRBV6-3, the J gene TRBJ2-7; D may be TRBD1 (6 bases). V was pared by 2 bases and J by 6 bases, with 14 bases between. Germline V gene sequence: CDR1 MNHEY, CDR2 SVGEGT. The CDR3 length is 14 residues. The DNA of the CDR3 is TGTGCCAGCAGTTACAACAGGGTAGGTCTCGAGCAGTACTTC. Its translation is CASSYNRVGLEQYF.

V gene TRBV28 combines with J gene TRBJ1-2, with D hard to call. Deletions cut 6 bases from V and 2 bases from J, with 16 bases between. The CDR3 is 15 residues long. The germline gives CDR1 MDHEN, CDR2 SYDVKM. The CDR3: CASRPTPGANYGYTF. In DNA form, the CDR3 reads TGTGCCAGCAGACCTACTCCGGGAGCCAACTATGGCTACACCTTC.

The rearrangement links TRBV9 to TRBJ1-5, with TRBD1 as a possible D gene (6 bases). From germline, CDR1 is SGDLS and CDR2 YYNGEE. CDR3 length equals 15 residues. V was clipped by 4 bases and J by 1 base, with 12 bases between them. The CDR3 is CASSLGGGSNQPQHF. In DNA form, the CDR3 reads TGTGCCAGCAGCTTGGGGGGGGGCAGCAATCAGCCCCAGCATTTT.

CDR3 region: CASSPLGTSSTYEQYF. CDR3 nucleotide sequence: TGTGCCAGCAGTCCCCTCGGGACTAGCAGTACCTACGAGCAGTACTTC. V is TRBV28 and J is TRBJ2-7; 9 bases match TRBD2. The length of the CDR3 is 16 residues. Germline V CDR1 and CDR2: MDHEN, SYDVKM. The trim removed 5 bases at V and 2 bases at J, leaving 10 bases unmatched.

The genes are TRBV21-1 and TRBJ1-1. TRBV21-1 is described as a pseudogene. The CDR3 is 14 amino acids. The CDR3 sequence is CASSICGVNTEAFF. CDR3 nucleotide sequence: TGTGCCAGCAGCATTTGCGGTGTGAACACTGAAGCTTTCTTT.

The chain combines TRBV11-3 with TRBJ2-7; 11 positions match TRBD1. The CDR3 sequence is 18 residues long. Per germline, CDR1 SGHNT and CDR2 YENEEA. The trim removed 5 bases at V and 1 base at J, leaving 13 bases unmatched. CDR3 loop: CASSPTPEGQGGSYEQYF. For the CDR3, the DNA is TGTGCCAGCAGCCCTACCCCGGAGGGACAGGGGGGATCCTACGAGCAGTACTTC. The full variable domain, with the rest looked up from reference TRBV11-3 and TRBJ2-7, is EAGVVQSPRYKIIEKKQPVAFWCNPISGHNTLYWYLQNLGQGPELLIRYENEEAVDDSQLPKDRFSAERLKGVDSTLKIQPAELGDSAVYLCASSPTPEGQGGSYEQYFGPGTRLTVT.